The 21 T cell receptor beta chains below all came from one sample that was sequenced in a study of T-cell memory formation after mild COVID-19. MiXCR was run by TCRdb on the 5' RACE reads, yielding one entry per CDR3 protein. Among 300,000 to 350,000 distinct CDR3 sequences listed, approximately 20% were seen once. Sequenced material: PBMCs or a T cell subset sorted from them (not recorded which). These receptors originate from a man between 18 and 35 years old who had mild COVID-19 (a few samples of this study predate the infection). Cell type and time point are not known.

This clonotype has a handful of counts. V is TRBV7-9 and J is TRBJ1-6, with D possibly TRBD1 on 5 matching bases. Trimming removed 3 bases at V and 9 bases at J, with 12 bases between. This CDR3 spans 14 amino acids. Germline V lookup: CDR1 SEHNR, CDR2 FQNEAQ (reference sequence). CDR3 loop: CASSFEGKSSPLHF. CDR3 sequence (DNA): TGTGCCAGCAGCTTTGAGGGGAAGTCTTCACCCCTCCACTTT.

This clonotype was observed many times. The chain carries TRBV27 and TRBJ1-1, with a possible D match to TRBD1 (5 bases). The CDR3 spans 13 residues. Germline V gene lookup returns CDR1 MNHEY and CDR2 SMNVEV (reference sequence). The V and J ends lost 8 bases and 11 bases respectively, with 21 bases between them. CDR3 nucleotide sequence: TGTGCCAGCGGGGCCCTAGGACCGTCTGGGGCTTTCTTT. This codes for CASGALGPSGAFF.

This clonotype has a handful of counts. V is TRBV5-6 and J is TRBJ2-7; possibly TRBD1 or TRBD2 for D (5 bases each). The CDR3 has 15 residues. The germline CDR1 and CDR2 sequences are SGHDT and YYEEEE. V dropped 2 bases and J dropped 0 bases, with 12 bases sitting between them. CDR3 in DNA: TGTGCCAGCAGCTTCCGGGGACGGGGCTCCTACGAGCAGTACTTC. This translates into CASSFRGRGSYEQYF.

This clonotype was seen more than once but under ten times. This sequence joins TRBV7-9 and TRBJ2-2; no reliable D call. V lost 6 bases and J lost 4, with 15 bases in between. In germline, CDR1 is SEHNR, CDR2 FQNEAQ (reference sequence). The CDR3 totals 15 residues. CDR3: CASRQRIAGTGELFF. The CDR3 DNA follows: TGTGCCAGCAGGCAGAGAATAGCCGGCACCGGGGAGCTGTTTTTT. Combining the CDR3 with reference TRBV7-9 and TRBJ2-2 gives the whole variable domain DTGVSQNPRHKITKRGQNVTFRCDPISEHNRLYWYRQTLGQGPEFLTYFQNEAQLEKSRLLSDRFSAERPKGSFSTLEIQRTEQGDSAMYLCASRQRIAGTGELFFGEGSRLTVL.

CDR3 coding DNA: TGTGCCAGCAGCTTGGGGTTGTCGGGCACAGGGGACCAAGAGACCCAGTACTTC. Translated: CASSLGLSGTGDQETQYF. The rearrangement joins TRBV5-4 to TRBJ2-5, with 7 bases that match TRBD1. Germline V gene lookup returns CDR1 SGHNT and CDR2 YYREEE (reference sequence). V trimming: 0 bases; J trimming: 0 bases; junction bases outside the gene matches: 11. CDR3 size: 18 residues.

The chain recombines TRBV18 with TRBJ1-4, with 9 bases fitting TRBD1. V was pared by 6 bases and J by 1 base, with 6 bases of the junction left unmatched. Germline V gives CDR1 KGHSH, CDR2 LQKENI. CDR3 length: 16 residues. The CDR3 sequence: CASSSQGAVTNEKLFF. The CDR3 bases are TGTGCCAGCTCGTCACAGGGGGCTGTAACTAATGAAAAACTGTTTTTT.

V and J are TRBV7-3 and TRBJ2-3; 16 nucleotides line up with TRBD2. Germline V gene sequence: CDR1 SGHTA, CDR2 FQGTGA. V trimming: 5 bases; J trimming: 5 bases; junction bases outside the gene matches: 10. This CDR3 has 18 amino acids. CDR3 coding DNA: TGTGCCAGCAGCGACCCGGGACTAGCGGGGGGGCACGGAGATACGCAGTATTTT. It yields the protein CASSDPGLAGGHGDTQYF.

This clonotype was seen more than once but under ten times. The chain combines TRBV14 with TRBJ1-6; tentative D call: TRBD1 (6 bases). The CDR3 consists of 14 residues. The germline V gene has CDR1 SGHDN and CDR2 FVKESK. Trimming stripped 7 bases from V and 4 bases from J, with 11 bases between. Here the CDR3 reads CASTQGTYNSPLHF. CDR3 DNA sequence: TGTGCCAGCACCCAGGGGACTTATAATTCACCCCTCCACTTT.

The chain uses TRBV23-1 and TRBJ2-5, with D maybe TRBD2 (7 bases). TRBV23-1 is known as an ORF, though its function is uncertain. Trimming stripped 6 bases from V and 3 bases from J, with 17 bases between. The CDR3 consists of 15 residues. The CDR3 loop is CASSPGWEGEETQYF. CDR3 nucleotide sequence: TGCGCCAGCAGCCCAGGCTGGGAGGGGGAAGAGACCCAGTACTTC.

The genes are TRBV5-1 and TRBJ2-7, with D possibly being TRBD2 (5 bases). V gave up 1 base and J gave up 2 bases, with 7 bases separating them. This CDR3 spans 13 amino acids. In germline, CDR1 is SGHRS, CDR2 YFSETQ. The CDR3 protein is CASSLFGTYEQYF. The CDR3 nucleotides read TGCGCCAGCAGCTTGTTCGGGACCTACGAGCAGTACTTC.

This clonotype appeared many times. An end of the junction does not agree with germline; a read error may underlie this. CDR3 loop: CASSLGSNTEAFF. The CDR3 DNA reads TGTGCCAGCAGCTTAGGCAGCAACACTGAAGCTTTCTTT. The V and J genes are TRBV5-1 and TRBJ1-1; unclear D gene. The CDR3 is 13 amino acids. In germline, CDR1 is SGHRS, CDR2 YFSETQ.

This clonotype was counted between two and nine times. The chain joins TRBV7-9 to TRBJ2-7; 8 bases map to TRBD1. The CDR3 runs 15 residues. Unmatched junction bases numbered 7, after V lost 5 bases and J lost 1 base. The germline CDR1 and CDR2 sequences are SEHNR and FQNEAQ (reference sequence). The CDR3 loop is CASSQQGAPSYEQYF. In DNA, the CDR3 is TGTGCCAGCAGCCAGCAGGGGGCTCCGTCCTACGAGCAGTACTTC. The whole variable domain, remainder taken from reference TRBV7-9 and TRBJ2-7, is DTGVSQNPRHKITKRGQNVTFRCDPISEHNRLYWYRQTLGQGPEFLTYFQNEAQLEKSRLLSDRFSAERPKGSFSTLEIQRTEQGDSAMYLCASSQQGAPSYEQYFGPGTRLTVT.

This clonotype was detected ten times or more. V gene TRBV29-1 combines with J gene TRBJ2-7, with 11 positions matching TRBD2. Per germline, CDR1 SQVTM and CDR2 ANQGSEA. CDR3 size: 16 residues. Germline trimming cut 1 base from V and 3 bases from J; bases unmatched to any gene: 8. This CDR3 is CSVEGLETSGDYEQYF. The CDR3 coding sequence is TGCAGCGTTGAAGGGCTAGAGACTAGCGGGGACTACGAGCAGTACTTC.

The CDR3 DNA reads as TGCGCCAGCAGCCCGACACTGCGCCGGGCCTACGAGCAGTACGTC. Translating it yields CASSPTLRRAYEQYV. V and J are TRBV5-1 and TRBJ2-7, with D hard to call. The CDR3 runs to 15 residues. Germline V gene data show CDR1 as SGHRS and CDR2 as YFSETQ. V lost 4 bases to trimming and J lost 2 bases, with 16 bases between them.

In this sample, this clonotype turned up a few times. The V call is TRBV5-1, the J call TRBJ1-3; D may be TRBD1 (5 bases). This CDR3 spans 16 amino acids. V was pared by 4 bases and J by 0 bases, with 14 bases between. Germline V lookup: CDR1 SGHRS, CDR2 YFSETQ. The CDR3, as DNA: TGCGCCAGCAGCCCGGGGACGGCCGCCTCTGGAAACACCATATATTTT. Translating gives CASSPGTAASGNTIYF.

This chain connects TRBV28 to TRBJ2-3, with a tentative D call TRBD1 (6 bases). The CDR3 contains 15 residues. Germline values: CDR1 MDHEN, CDR2 SYDVKM. Trimming took 3 bases from V and 3 from J, leaving 13 bases between them. The CDR3 DNA follows: TGTGCCAGCAGTTTGGGGGCGGATGGAACAGATACGCAGTATTTT. It specifies CASSLGADGTDTQYF.

This clonotype was counted between two and nine times. The V gene is TRBV7-9, the J gene TRBJ2-5; no firm D call. V lost 1 base to trimming and J lost 5 bases, with 11 bases between them. CDR3 length equals 14 residues. Germline loops: CDR1 SEHNR, CDR2 FQNEAQ (reference sequence). CDR3 sequence (DNA): TGTGCCAGCAGCTTAGTAGGGCTTTCGGAGACCCAGTACTTC. This translates into CASSLVGLSETQYF.

This clonotype was detected a few times. The chain is built from TRBV7-2 and TRBJ1-6, with D tentatively TRBD1 (6 bases). CDR1 SGHTA and CDR2 FQGNSA come from the germline V gene. The CDR3 sequence is 15 residues long. The V and J ends lost 2 bases and 7 bases respectively, with 12 bases between them. The CDR3 sequence is CASSLQQGLNSPLHF. In nucleotides, the CDR3 is TGTGCCAGCAGCTTACAGCAGGGGCTGAATTCACCCCTCCACTTT.

The CDR3 DNA reads TGTGCCAGCCAACAGGCCGACGGGGGGCTCTCCTACGAGCAGTACGTC. Encoded protein: CASQQADGGLSYEQYV. The V call is TRBV28, the J call TRBJ2-7; tentative D call: TRBD2 (7 bases). The CDR3 consists of 16 residues. V lost 8 bases and J lost 0, with 20 bases in between. Germline V gene sequence: CDR1 MDHEN, CDR2 SYDVKM.

This sequence joins TRBV6-2 or TRBV6-3 and TRBJ2-5, with a possible D match to TRBD2 (6 bases). V shed 0 bases and J shed 3 bases, with 8 bases lying between them. Per germline, CDR1 MNHEY and CDR2 SVGEGT. The CDR3 runs to 14 residues. The CDR3 coding sequence is TGTGCCAGCAGTTACTCTCGGGGGAAAGAGACCCAGTACTTC. It translates to CASSYSRGKETQYF.

This chain links TRBV7-9 with TRBJ1-2, with D possibly TRBD1 on 6 matching bases. The CDR3 contains 15 residues. In germline, CDR1 is SEHNR, CDR2 FQNEAQ (reference sequence). Trimming took 4 bases from V and 2 from J, leaving 14 bases between them. The CDR3 bases are TGTGCCAGCAGCTCACCTTCCACAGGGAACTATGGCTACACCTTC. It yields the protein CASSSPSTGNYGYTF.